This passage covers 17 T cell receptor beta chains from one sample sequenced in a study of T cells expressing NK-cell markers. No DNA is given; TCRdb re-called the 5' RACE reads and lists each CDR3 protein once. The listing records hundreds of thousands of distinct CDR3 sequences. Sequencing was done on a sample of blood T cells: a sorted CD56 or NKG2C T cell subset, CD4+ or CD8+ T cells, or bulk PBMC T cells (not recorded which). The receptors were sampled from a man aged 18 to 29 in good health.

The CDR3 loop reads CASSQDPRGSNEQFF. The chain links TRBV4-2 to TRBJ2-1; TCRdb's D gene call, TRBD1, goes unchecked for lack of DNA. This CDR3 is 15 amino acids long. Germline V gene sequence: CDR1 LGHNA, CDR2 YNFKEQ.

The J gene is TRBJ2-1, the V gene TRBV6-5; TCRdb selects TRBD2, and the lack of DNA leaves this call unchecked. The germline CDR1 and CDR2 sequences are MNHEY and SVGAGI. This CDR3 is 17 amino acids long. This CDR3 is CASSYSASGSGDNEQFF.

This chain links TRBV11-2 with TRBJ1-1; TCRdb reports TRBD1, a call that lacks DNA to check it against. This CDR3 comprises 14 residues. Looked up from germline, CDR1 is SGHAT and CDR2 is FQNNGV. The CDR3 reads CASSLGSQRTEAFF.

The rearrangement links TRBV6-5 to TRBJ2-7; TCRdb selects TRBD1, and the lack of DNA leaves this call unchecked. Germline CDR1 reads MNHEY; CDR2 reads SVGAGI. CDR3 size: 16 residues. Here the CDR3 reads CASSYRDRQYGLAQYF.

V and J are TRBV2 and TRBJ2-1; there is no DNA to check the TCRdb D call of TRBD2. From germline, CDR1 is SNHLY and CDR2 FYNNEI. CDR3 size: 13 residues. This CDR3 is CASPGTRYKEQFF. The entire variable domain, with the rest obtained from reference TRBV2 and TRBJ2-1, is as follows: EPEVTQTPSHQVTQMGQEVILRCVPISNHLYFYWYRQILGQKVEFLVSFYNNEISEKSEIFDDQFSVERPDGSNFTLKIRSTKLEDSAMYFCASPGTRYKEQFFGPGTRLTVL.

This CDR3 is CASSPGVGWPSSYNEQFF. The rearrangement links TRBV27 to TRBJ2-1; TCRdb proposes TRBD1, but this gene call is untestable without DNA. CDR1 and CDR2 (germline): MNHEY, SMNVEV (reference sequence). The CDR3 covers 18 residues.

This rearrangement joins TRBV4-2 to TRBJ1-1; TCRdb's D call, TRBD1, is unchecked because there is no DNA. Germline-derived CDR1 and CDR2 are LGHNA and YNFKEQ. The CDR3 has 14 amino acids. This CDR3 is CASSQETREREAFF.

The chain combines TRBV20-1 with TRBJ2-7; no DNA is available, so the TRBD2 call from TCRdb remains unchecked. Per germline, CDR1 DFQATT and CDR2 SNEGSKA (reference sequence). There are 14 residues in the CDR3. The CDR3 here is CSAPMRDSGYEQYF.

The chain recombines TRBV20-1 with TRBJ2-7. The CDR3 covers 15 residues. Germline values: CDR1 DFQATT, CDR2 SNEGSKA (reference sequence). The CDR3 region is CSARAALRSTYEQYF.

This sequence joins TRBV24-1 and TRBJ2-3. The CDR3 has 13 residues. Germline V gives CDR1 KGHDR, CDR2 SFDVKD. CDR3 amino acids: CAIQGQSTDTQYF.

The chain couples TRBV27 to TRBJ2-7; no DNA is available, so the TRBD1 call from TCRdb remains unchecked. The length of the CDR3 is 15 residues. Per germline, CDR1 MNHEY and CDR2 SMNVEV (reference sequence). This chain's CDR3 is CATRSGQGISYEQYF.

The CDR3 here is CASSESDGYEQYF. The genes are TRBV2 and TRBJ2-7. The germline CDR1 and CDR2 sequences are SNHLY and FYNNEI. The CDR3 contains 13 residues.

V and J are TRBV10-3 and TRBJ1-1; the D gene TCRdb calls, TRBD1, cannot be checked with no DNA. The CDR3 contains 14 residues. Germline CDR1 and CDR2: ENHRY and SYGVKD. CDR3 sequence reads: CAIRAGAGGTEAFF.

This chain connects TRBV5-1 to TRBJ2-1; lacking DNA, the TRBD2 call made by TCRdb goes unchecked. Germline values: CDR1 SGHRS, CDR2 YFSETQ. This CDR3 has 19 residues. The CDR3 is CASSLALADTLDSYNEQFF.

V and J are TRBV27 and TRBJ1-1; TCRdb picks TRBD1, but there is no DNA to check that call. CDR1 and CDR2 from the germline V gene are MNHEY and SMNVEV (reference sequence). The CDR3 extends over 14 amino acids. CDR3 sequence: CASSRGGPGGEAFF.

This chain joins TRBV28 and TRBJ1-3; TCRdb reports TRBD1, a call that lacks DNA to check it against. The CDR3 covers 15 residues. CDR1 and CDR2 (germline): MDHEN, SYDVKM. The CDR3 protein is CASSPNRGPGNTIYF.

The chain employs TRBV6-5 and TRBJ2-3; lacking DNA, the TRBD2 call made by TCRdb goes unchecked. The CDR3 extends over 18 amino acids. CDR1 and CDR2 from the germline V gene are MNHEY and SVGAGI. CDR3 in amino acids: CASSSVRLAGGQRDTQYF.